This T cell receptor (beta chain) derives from a study of TIL therapy for anti-PD-1-resistant metastatic lung cancer. About the research overall: Half of patients were current or former smokers. General study results and limits: TIL clonotype persistence in blood showed no apparent association with response.

Time point noted: pre-treatment sample, taken before nivolumab and TIL therapy. Enrollment ran from 2017 to early 2020. A remark on this clone: Its antigen is unidentified.

Sequencing used immunoSEQ v3. Sequencing depth was some 2 million read pairs for survey level, about 5-6 million for deep. Method: immunoSEQ multiplex PCR; TCRdb's copy keeps in-frame clones and lacks some. The sample has approximately 50,000 clones; 75% to 90% are singletons. This CDR3 comprises 16 residues. With V trimmed by 5 bases and J by 0 bases, 8 bases remained unmatched. CDR1 and CDR2 (germline): SGHVS, FNYEAQ. The rearrangement links TRBV7-6 to TRBJ2-3, with TRBD2 matching 7 bases. The clonotype originates from a person between 25 and 79 years old with non-small cell lung cancer. The sequencing used blood, collected at baseline. The chain's CDR3 is CASSRAGGGSTDTQYF. The CDR3, as DNA: TGTGCCAGCAGCCGTGCTGGGGGGGGAAGCACAGATACGCAGTATTTT.